This T cell receptor (beta chain) emerged from a study of identical twins. TCRdb analysed the 5' RACE reads with MiXCR anew, one entry per CDR3 protein. The repertoire consists of about 220,000 distinct CDR3 sequences, with 9.4% occurring once and the leading ten covering around 5.1%. A single count supports this clonotype. Sequencing was performed on memory (CD45RO+) T cells sorted from blood. The clonotype was recovered from a woman between 18 and 29 years old in good health.

The CDR3 region is CSAPSGGGARETQYF. The CDR3 DNA follows: TGCAGTGCGCCCAGTGGAGGGGGGGCCCGAGAGACCCAGTACTTC. This chain connects TRBV20-1 to TRBJ2-5; TRBD2 is a possible D gene (7 bases). CDR1 and CDR2 from the germline V gene are DFQATT and SNEGSKA (reference sequence). The germline V and J ends were trimmed by 6 bases and 4 bases, with 21 bases remaining between them. This CDR3 has 15 amino acids.